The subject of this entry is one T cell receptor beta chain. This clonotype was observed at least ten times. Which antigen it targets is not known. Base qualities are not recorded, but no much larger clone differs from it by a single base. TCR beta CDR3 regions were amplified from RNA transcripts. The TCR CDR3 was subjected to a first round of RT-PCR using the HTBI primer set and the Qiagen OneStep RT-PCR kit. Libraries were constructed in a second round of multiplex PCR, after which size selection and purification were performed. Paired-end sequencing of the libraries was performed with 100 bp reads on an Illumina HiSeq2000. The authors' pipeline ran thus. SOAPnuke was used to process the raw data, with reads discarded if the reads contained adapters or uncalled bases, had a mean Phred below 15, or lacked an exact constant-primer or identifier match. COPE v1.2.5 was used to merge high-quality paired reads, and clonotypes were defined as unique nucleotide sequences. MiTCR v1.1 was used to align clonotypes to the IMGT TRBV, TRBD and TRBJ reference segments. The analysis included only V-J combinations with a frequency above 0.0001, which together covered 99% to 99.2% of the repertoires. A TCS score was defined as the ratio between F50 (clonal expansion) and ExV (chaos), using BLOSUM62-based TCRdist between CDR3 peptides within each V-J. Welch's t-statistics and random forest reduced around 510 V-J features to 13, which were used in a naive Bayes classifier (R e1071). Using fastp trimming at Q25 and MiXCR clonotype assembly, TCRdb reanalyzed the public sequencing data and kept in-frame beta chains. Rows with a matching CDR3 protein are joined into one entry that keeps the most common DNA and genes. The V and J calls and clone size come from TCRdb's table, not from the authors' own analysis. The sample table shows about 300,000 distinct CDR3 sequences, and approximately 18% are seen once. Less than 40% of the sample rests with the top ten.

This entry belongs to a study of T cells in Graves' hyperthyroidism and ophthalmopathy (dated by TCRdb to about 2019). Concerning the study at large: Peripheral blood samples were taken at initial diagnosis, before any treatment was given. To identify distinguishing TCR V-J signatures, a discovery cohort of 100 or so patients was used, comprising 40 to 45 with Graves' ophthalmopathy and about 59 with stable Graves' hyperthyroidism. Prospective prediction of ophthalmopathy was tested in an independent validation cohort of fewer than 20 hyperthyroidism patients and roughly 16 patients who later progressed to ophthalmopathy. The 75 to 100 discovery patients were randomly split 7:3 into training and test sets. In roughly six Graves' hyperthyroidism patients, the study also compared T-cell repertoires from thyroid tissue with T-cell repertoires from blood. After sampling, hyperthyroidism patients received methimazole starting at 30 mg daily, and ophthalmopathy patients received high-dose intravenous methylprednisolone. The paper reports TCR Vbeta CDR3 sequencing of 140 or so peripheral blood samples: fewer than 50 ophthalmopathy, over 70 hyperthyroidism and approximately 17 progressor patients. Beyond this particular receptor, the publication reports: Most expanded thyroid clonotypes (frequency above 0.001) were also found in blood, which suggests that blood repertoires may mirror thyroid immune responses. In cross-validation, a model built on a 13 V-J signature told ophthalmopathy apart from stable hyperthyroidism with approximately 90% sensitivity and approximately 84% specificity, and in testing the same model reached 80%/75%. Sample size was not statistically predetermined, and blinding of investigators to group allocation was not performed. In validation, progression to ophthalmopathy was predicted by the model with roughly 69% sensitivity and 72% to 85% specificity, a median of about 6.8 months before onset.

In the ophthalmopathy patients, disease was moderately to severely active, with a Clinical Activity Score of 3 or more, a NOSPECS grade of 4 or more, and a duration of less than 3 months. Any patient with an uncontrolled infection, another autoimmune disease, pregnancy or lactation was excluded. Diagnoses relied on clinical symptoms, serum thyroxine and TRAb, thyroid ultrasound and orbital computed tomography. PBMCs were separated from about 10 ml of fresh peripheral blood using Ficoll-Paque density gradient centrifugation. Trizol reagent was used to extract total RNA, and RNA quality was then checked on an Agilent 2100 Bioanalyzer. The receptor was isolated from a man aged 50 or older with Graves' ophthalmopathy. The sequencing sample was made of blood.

The CDR3 reads CASSLLAGVSNEQFF. The DNA is TGTGCCAGCAGCTTACTAGCGGGAGTGTCCAATGAGCAGTTCTTC. This chain is built from TRBV7-3 and TRBJ2-1; 10 junctional bases match TRBD2. Trimmed from V: 2 bases; trimmed from J: 6 bases; junction bases lacking a gene match: 4. From cysteine to phenylalanine, the CDR3 is 15 amino acids long. Only CDR3 DNA is held: 45 bases, read in frame from base 1. The germline V gene specifies SGHTA as CDR1 and FQGTGA as CDR2. With the portions outside the CDR3 filled from the reference TRBV7-3 and TRBJ2-1 genes, the complete variable region becomes GAGVSQTPSNKVTEKGKYVELRCDPISGHTALYWYRQSLGQGPEFLIYFQGTGAADDSGLPNDRFFAVRPEGSVSTLKIQRTERGDSAVYLCASSLLAGVSNEQFFGPGTRLTVL.